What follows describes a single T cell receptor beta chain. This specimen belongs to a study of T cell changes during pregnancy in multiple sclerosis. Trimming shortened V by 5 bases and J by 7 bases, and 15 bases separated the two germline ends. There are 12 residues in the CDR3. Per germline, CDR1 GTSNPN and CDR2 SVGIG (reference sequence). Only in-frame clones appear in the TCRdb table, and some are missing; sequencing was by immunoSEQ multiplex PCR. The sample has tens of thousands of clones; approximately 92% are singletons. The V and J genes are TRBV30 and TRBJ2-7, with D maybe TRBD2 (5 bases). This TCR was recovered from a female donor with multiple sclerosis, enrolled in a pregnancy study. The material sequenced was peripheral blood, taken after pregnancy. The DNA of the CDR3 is TGTGCCTGGTTAGGCCCTCCGGGGGAGCAGTACTTC. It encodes CAWLGPPGEQYF.